The clone carrying this T cell receptor beta chain was found a few times. These data belong to a study of T-cell reconstitution after alpha-beta-depleted transplantation in children. Preparation of the TCRbeta library used unique molecular identifiers. MiXCR, run by TCRdb on the PCR reads, gives a single entry per CDR3 protein. There are about 110,000 distinct CDR3 sequences in the sample; 5.5% to 6.5% occur only once, and less than 30% lies in the top ten. CDR3 length: 13 amino acids. The ends were cut back, 1 base at V and 5 bases at J, with 8 bases in the middle. Germline CDR1 is MDHEN and CDR2 is SYDVKM.

The rearrangement links TRBV28 to TRBJ2-5, with D tentatively TRBD2 (5 bases). This TCR was recovered from a male patient aged 2-15 years who had a stem cell transplant for acute lymphoblastic leukemia, so the T cells may come from the graft donor. The sequences come from PBMCs, mostly from graft donor cells, collected 360 days after TCRalphabeta/CD19-depleted stem cell transplant. The CDR3 sequence is CASSLLPGETQYF. Written as DNA, the CDR3 is TGTGCCAGCAGTTTATTGCCGGGGGAGACCCAGTACTTC.